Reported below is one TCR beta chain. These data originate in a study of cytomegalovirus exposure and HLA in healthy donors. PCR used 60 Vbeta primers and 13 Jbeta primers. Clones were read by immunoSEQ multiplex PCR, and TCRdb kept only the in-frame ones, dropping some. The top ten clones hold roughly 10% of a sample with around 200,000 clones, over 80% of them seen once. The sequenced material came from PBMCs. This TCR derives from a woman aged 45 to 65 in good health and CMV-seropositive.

CDR3 nucleotides: TGTGCCAGCAAGCGAGGCAGAGAGAGGTCCTACGAGCAGTACTTC. It encodes CASKRGRERSYEQYF. The chain carries TRBV6-1 and TRBJ2-7; the D is unclear. The V end lost 7 bases, the J end lost 1 base, and 17 bases lay between the germline ends. CDR3 length: 15 residues. Looked up from germline, CDR1 is MNHNS and CDR2 is SASEGT.